Listed below are T cell receptor beta chains from one sample, sequenced in a study of shared clonotypes between healthy human individuals. Profiling relied on immunoSEQ multiplex PCR, and the TCRdb table lists in-frame clones only, not all of them. Here the sample spans around 2,000,000 clones, about 95% being singletons. Specimen: naive CD8+ T cells sorted from blood. Every receptor here comes from a young man in good health. Each CDR3 is given with its conserved first and last residue. The D gene is left open where the match is weak. Rows may omit the clone size; those that give it use once, few, many or a size class.

v_gene	d_gene	abundance	j_gene	CDR3aa	CDR3nt
TRBV4-1	TRBD2	-	TRBJ2-7	CASARLAGLGPYEQYF	TGCGCCAGCGCCAGACTAGCGGGACTTGGCCCCTACGAGCAGTACTTC
TRBV2	-	-	TRBJ2-3	CASLPDRRTAAPDTQYF	TGTGCCAGCCTTCCTGACCGGAGGACTGCGGCCCCAGATACGCAGTATTTT
TRBV6-5	TRBD2	-	TRBJ2-3	CASSPTSPDTQYF	TGTGCCAGCAGTCCGACTAGCCCAGATACGCAGTATTTT
TRBV28	-	-	TRBJ1-5	CASDSPAEKLNSNQPQHF	TGTGCCAGCGATTCTCCCGCAGAGAAGTTAAATAGCAATCAGCCCCAGCATTTT
TRBV7-9	-	-	TRBJ1-5	CASSMTEDSNQPQHF	TGTGCCAGCAGCATGACAGAAGATAGCAATCAGCCCCAGCATTTT
TRBV2	TRBD1	-	TRBJ1-4	CASSEGTGGEKLFF	TGTGCCAGCAGTGAGGGGACAGGTGGCGAAAAACTGTTTTTT
TRBV28	TRBD1	-	TRBJ1-4	CASGGQDHSLATNEKLFF	TGTGCCAGCGGGGGACAGGACCACTCACTAGCAACTAATGAAAAACTGTTTTTT
TRBV6-1	-	-	TRBJ2-7	CASSETDGTYEQYF	TGTGCCAGCAGTGAAACTGACGGCACCTACGAGCAGTACTTC
TRBV7-8	-	-	TRBJ2-1	CASSPGTPEQFF	TGTGCCAGCAGCCCGGGGACACCGGAGCAGTTCTTC
TRBV10-3	-	-	TRBJ2-5	CAISESGGQETQYF	TGTGCCATCAGTGAGTCTGGGGGGCAAGAGACCCAGTACTTC
TRBV7-9	-	-	TRBJ2-7	CASSSNSLSWRNEQYF	TGTGCCAGCAGCTCTAATTCCCTTAGTTGGAGGAACGAGCAGTACTTC
TRBV6-5	TRBD1	-	TRBJ2-3	CASWDSWGDTQYF	TGTGCCAGCTGGGACAGTTGGGGAGATACGCAGTATTTT
TRBV6-4	TRBD1	-	TRBJ2-7	CASSAYQGAYEQYF	TGTGCCAGCAGTGCCTATCAGGGGGCGTACGAGCAGTACTTC
TRBV27	-	-	TRBJ1-2	CASSIMQVAGVSYGYTF	TGTGCCAGCAGCATTATGCAGGTTGCCGGGGTTAGCTATGGCTACACCTTC
TRBV25-1	TRBD1	-	TRBJ1-2	CASSETGEALANYGYTF	TGTGCCAGCAGTGAAACAGGGGAGGCCCTAGCTAACTATGGCTACACCTTC
TRBV4-1	TRBD1	-	TRBJ1-6	CASSQGGTGVSPLHF	TGCGCCAGCAGCCAAGGCGGGACAGGGGTTTCACCCCTCCACTTT
TRBV7-7	-	-	TRBJ2-5	CASSQTLGTAETQYF	TGTGCTAGCAGCCAAACCCTAGGGACTGCAGAGACCCAGTACTTC
TRBV27	TRBD2	-	TRBJ2-7	CASSSSGARYEQYF	TGTGCCAGCAGCTCTAGCGGGGCCAGGTACGAGCAGTACTTC
TRBV2	TRBD2	-	TRBJ2-7	CASSGGGLTEQYF	TGTGCCAGCAGTGGCGGGGGGCTAACCGAGCAGTACTTC
TRBV4-1	-	-	TRBJ1-1	CASSQFREGAPEAFF	TGCGCCAGCAGCCAGTTCAGGGAAGGGGCGCCTGAAGCTTTCTTT
TRBV27	TRBD2	-	TRBJ2-7	CASSLSGGNRVEQYF	TGTGCCAGCAGTTTATCCGGGGGGAATCGCGTCGAGCAGTACTTC
TRBV7-9	-	-	TRBJ2-1	CASSVQGNRDNEQFF	TGTGCCAGCAGCGTACAGGGAAATAGAGACAATGAGCAGTTCTTC
TRBV7-9	TRBD1	-	TRBJ2-5	CASSLPLTGLETQYF	TGTGCCAGCAGCTTACCCCTGACAGGGCTCGAGACCCAGTACTTC
TRBV27	-	-	TRBJ2-1	CASSLGGNEQFF	TGTGCCAGCAGCCTAGGGGGAAATGAGCAGTTCTTC
TRBV11-2	-	-	TRBJ2-1	CASSLGDGGPYYNEQFF	TGTGCCAGCAGCTTAGGGGATGGGGGCCCTTACTACAATGAGCAGTTCTTC
TRBV4-1	TRBD1	few	TRBJ2-7	CASSQGAGGGEQYF	TGCGCCAGCAGCCAAGGAGCAGGGGGCGGTGAGCAGTACTTC
TRBV27	-	-	TRBJ1-1	CASSLGHKNTEAFF	TGTGCCAGCAGTTTGGGGCACAAGAACACTGAAGCTTTCTTT
TRBV5-4	-	-	TRBJ1-6	CASSFGHGGSPLHF	TGTGCCAGCAGCTTCGGGCACGGCGGTTCACCCCTCCACTTT
TRBV5-6	TRBD1	few	TRBJ2-4	CASRRTGVNSAKNIQYF	TGTGCCAGCAGAAGGACAGGGGTGAACTCAGCCAAAAACATTCAGTACTTC
TRBV11-2	TRBD2	-	TRBJ2-7	CASSSRTSGRAPLYEQYF	TGTGCCAGCAGCTCCAGGACTAGCGGGAGGGCCCCTCTCTACGAGCAGTACTTC
TRBV27	TRBD1	-	TRBJ1-1	CASTIQGGNTEAFF	TGTGCCAGCACTATCCAGGGGGGGAACACTGAAGCTTTCTTT
TRBV6-1	TRBD2	-	TRBJ2-7	CASRLAGRGEQYF	TGTGCCAGCAGACTAGCGGGAAGGGGGGAGCAGTACTTC
TRBV7-9	TRBD2	-	TRBJ2-7	CASSLGSGKGFEQYF	TGTGCCAGCAGCTTAGGTAGCGGGAAGGGTTTCGAGCAGTACTTC
TRBV10-2	-	-	TRBJ2-2	CASRLGGNTGELFF	TGCGCCAGCAGGCTGGGGGGGAACACCGGGGAGCTGTTTTTT
TRBV9	-	-	TRBJ2-3	CASSAQNSDTQYF	TGTGCCAGCAGCGCACAGAATTCGGATACGCAGTATTTT
TRBV28	-	-	TRBJ2-2	CATRALEPGELFF	TGTGCCACCCGGGCCCTGGAGCCCGGGGAGCTGTTTTTT
TRBV30	TRBD2	-	TRBJ2-1	CAWSVEAGNEQFF	TGTGCCTGGAGTGTAGAAGCGGGGAATGAGCAGTTCTTC
TRBV28	-	-	TRBJ2-5	CASSGEAGGTETQYF	TGTGCCAGCAGTGGGGAGGCAGGAGGTACAGAGACCCAGTACTTC
TRBV15	-	-	TRBJ2-3	CATFDVDTDTQYF	TGTGCCACCTTCGACGTAGACACAGATACGCAGTATTTT
TRBV14	-	-	TRBJ2-2	CASSQYRNTGELFF	TGTGCCAGCAGCCAGTACAGGAACACCGGGGAGCTGTTTTTT
TRBV11-2	-	-	TRBJ1-6	CASSLDWGGGSNSPLHF	TGTGCCAGCAGCTTAGATTGGGGCGGGGGTAGTAATTCACCCCTCCACTTT
TRBV7-9	-	-	TRBJ1-1	CASSLPLTDRNTEAFF	TGTGCCAGCAGCTTACCCTTGACAGACCGAAACACTGAAGCTTTCTTT
TRBV6-1	-	once	TRBJ2-2	CASSEEHLNTGELFF	TGTGCCAGCAGTGAAGAGCACCTGAACACCGGGGAGCTGTTTTTT
TRBV30	-	-	TRBJ1-2	CAWEPWGEGYTF	TGTGCCTGGGAGCCGTGGGGCGAAGGCTACACCTTC
TRBV4-1	-	-	TRBJ1-1	CASSQGSVSEAFF	TGCGCCAGCAGCCAAGGTTCGGTCTCTGAAGCTTTCTTT
TRBV7-2	-	-	TRBJ1-2	CASSSTIYGYTF	TGTGCCAGCAGCTCGACTATCTATGGCTACACCTTC
TRBV6-1	-	-	TRBJ2-7	CASSEGTFLGYEQYF	TGTGCCAGCAGTGAAGGGACCTTTTTGGGCTACGAGCAGTACTTC
TRBV9	-	-	TRBJ2-1	CASSVGSNEQFF	TGTGCCAGCAGCGTAGGAAGCAATGAGCAGTTCTTC
TRBV4-1	TRBD1	-	TRBJ2-7	CASSQRRQGSYEQYF	TGCGCCAGCAGCCAGCGGAGACAGGGTTCCTACGAGCAGTACTTC
TRBV13	-	-	TRBJ2-7	CASSLTIGTSTTYEQYF	TGTGCCAGCAGCTTAACAATCGGGACTTCGACGACCTACGAGCAGTACTTC
TRBV7-9	-	once	TRBJ2-5	CASSGSGDPQETQYF	TGTGCCAGCAGCGGGTCCGGCGACCCGCAAGAGACCCAGTACTTC
TRBV4-1	-	-	TRBJ2-7	CASSREVGRVGEQYF	TGCGCCAGCAGCCGGGAAGTCGGCAGGGTGGGCGAGCAGTACTTC
TRBV6-6	-	-	TRBJ1-2	CASSYSSGAYGYTF	TGTGCCAGCAGTTACTCATCAGGGGCCTATGGCTACACCTTC
TRBV11-3	TRBD2	-	TRBJ2-7	CASILAGNNYEQYF	TGTGCCAGCATTCTAGCGGGGAATAACTACGAGCAGTACTTC